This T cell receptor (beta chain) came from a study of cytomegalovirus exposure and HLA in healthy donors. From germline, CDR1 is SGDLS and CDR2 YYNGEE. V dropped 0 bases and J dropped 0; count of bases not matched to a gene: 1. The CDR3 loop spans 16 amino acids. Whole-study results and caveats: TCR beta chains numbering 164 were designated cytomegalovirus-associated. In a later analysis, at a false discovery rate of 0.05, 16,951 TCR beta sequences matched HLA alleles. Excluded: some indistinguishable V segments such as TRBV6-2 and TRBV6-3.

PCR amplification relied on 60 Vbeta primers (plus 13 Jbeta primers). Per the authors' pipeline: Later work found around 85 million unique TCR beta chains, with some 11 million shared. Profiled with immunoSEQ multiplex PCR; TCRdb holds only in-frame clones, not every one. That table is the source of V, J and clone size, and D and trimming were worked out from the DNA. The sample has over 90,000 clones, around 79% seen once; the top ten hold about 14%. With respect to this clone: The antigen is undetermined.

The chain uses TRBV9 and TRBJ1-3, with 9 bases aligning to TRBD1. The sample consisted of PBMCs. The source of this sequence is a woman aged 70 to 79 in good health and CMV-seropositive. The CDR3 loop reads CASSVEDRGSGNTIYF. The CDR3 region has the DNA TGTGCCAGCAGCGTAGAGGACAGGGGCTCTGGAAACACCATATATTTT.